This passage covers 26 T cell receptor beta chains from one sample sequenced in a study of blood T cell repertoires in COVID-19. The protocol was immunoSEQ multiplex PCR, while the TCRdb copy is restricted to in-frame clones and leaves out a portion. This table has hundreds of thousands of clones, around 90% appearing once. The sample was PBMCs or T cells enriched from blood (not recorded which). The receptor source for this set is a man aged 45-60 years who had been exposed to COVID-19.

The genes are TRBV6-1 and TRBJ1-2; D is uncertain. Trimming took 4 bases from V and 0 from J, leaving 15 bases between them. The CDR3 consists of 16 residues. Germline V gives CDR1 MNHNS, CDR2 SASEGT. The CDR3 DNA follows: TGTGCCAGCAGTGGTCCCGGACTGCCAGCTAACTATGGCTACACCTTC. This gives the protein CASSGPGLPANYGYTF.

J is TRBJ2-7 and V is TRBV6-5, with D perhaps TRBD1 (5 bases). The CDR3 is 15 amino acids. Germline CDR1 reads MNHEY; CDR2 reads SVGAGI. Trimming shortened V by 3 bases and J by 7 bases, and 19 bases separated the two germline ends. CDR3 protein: CASSYDRRNTLEQYF. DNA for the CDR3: TGTGCCAGCAGTTATGACAGAAGGAACACCTTGGAGCAGTACTTC.

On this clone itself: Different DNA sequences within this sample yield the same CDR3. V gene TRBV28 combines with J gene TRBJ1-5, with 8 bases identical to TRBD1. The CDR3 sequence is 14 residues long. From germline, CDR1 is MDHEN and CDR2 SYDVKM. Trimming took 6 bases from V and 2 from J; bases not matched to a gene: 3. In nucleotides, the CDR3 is TGTGCCAGCAGCCCAGGGGGCGGCAATCAGCCCCAGCATTTT. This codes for CASSPGGGNQPQHF.

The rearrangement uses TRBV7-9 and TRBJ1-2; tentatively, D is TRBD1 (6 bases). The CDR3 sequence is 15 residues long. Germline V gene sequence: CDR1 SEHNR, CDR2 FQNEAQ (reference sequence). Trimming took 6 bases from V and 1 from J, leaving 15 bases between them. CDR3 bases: TGTGCCAGCAGATCAGTGACAGGTTTTAACTATGGCTACACCTTC. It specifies CASRSVTGFNYGYTF. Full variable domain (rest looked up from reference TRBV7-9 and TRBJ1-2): DTGVSQNPRHKITKRGQNVTFRCDPISEHNRLYWYRQTLGQGPEFLTYFQNEAQLEKSRLLSDRFSAERPKGSFSTLEIQRTEQGDSAMYLCASRSVTGFNYGYTFGSGTRLTVV.

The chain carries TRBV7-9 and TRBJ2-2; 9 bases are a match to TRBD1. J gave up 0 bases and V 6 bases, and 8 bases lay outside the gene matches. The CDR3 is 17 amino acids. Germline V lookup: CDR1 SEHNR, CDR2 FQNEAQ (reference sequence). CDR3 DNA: TGTGCCAGCAGGCCCCCACAGGGGGCCTCGAACACCGGGGAGCTGTTTTTT. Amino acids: CASRPPQGASNTGELFF.

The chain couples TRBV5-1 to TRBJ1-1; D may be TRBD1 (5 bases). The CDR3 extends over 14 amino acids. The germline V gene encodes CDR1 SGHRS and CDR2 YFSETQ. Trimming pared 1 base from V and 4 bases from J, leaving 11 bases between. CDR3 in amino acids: CASSLWSGGTEAFF. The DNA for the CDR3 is TGCGCCAGCAGCTTGTGGAGCGGGGGCACTGAAGCTTTCTTT. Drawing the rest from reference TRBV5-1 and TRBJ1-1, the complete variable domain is KAGVTQTPRYLIKTRGQQVTLSCSPISGHRSVSWYQQTPGQGLQFLFEYFSETQRNKGNFPGRFSGRQFSNSRSEMNVSTLELGDSALYLCASSLWSGGTEAFFGQGTRLTVV.

The CDR3 DNA reads as TGTGCCAGCAGCCAAGATCGGGAAACGCAGTATTTT. This sequence encodes CASSQDRETQYF. The V gene is TRBV3-1 (or the pseudogene TRBV3-2), the J gene TRBJ2-3; D might be TRBD2 (5 bases). The CDR3 totals 12 residues. V shed 0 bases and J shed 9 bases, with 7 bases lying between them. Germline V gene data show CDR1 as LGHDT and CDR2 as YNNKEL (reference sequence).

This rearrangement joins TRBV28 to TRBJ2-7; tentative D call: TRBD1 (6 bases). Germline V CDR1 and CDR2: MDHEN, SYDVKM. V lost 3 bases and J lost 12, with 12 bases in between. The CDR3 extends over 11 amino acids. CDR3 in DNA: TGTGCCAGCAGTTTTCCGGGACAACCGTACTTC. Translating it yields CASSFPGQPYF.

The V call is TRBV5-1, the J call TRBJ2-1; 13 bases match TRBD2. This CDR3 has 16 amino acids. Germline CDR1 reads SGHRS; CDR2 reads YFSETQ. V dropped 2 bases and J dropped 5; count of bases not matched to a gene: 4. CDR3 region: CASSLLAGGAHNEQFF. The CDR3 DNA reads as TGCGCCAGCAGCTTACTAGCGGGGGGGGCCCACAATGAGCAGTTCTTC.

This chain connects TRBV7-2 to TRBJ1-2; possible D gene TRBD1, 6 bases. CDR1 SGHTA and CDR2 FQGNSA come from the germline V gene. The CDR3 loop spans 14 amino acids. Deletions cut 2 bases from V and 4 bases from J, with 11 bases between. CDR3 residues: CASSLKTGPYGYTF. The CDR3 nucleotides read TGTGCCAGCAGCTTAAAAACAGGGCCCTATGGCTACACCTTC.

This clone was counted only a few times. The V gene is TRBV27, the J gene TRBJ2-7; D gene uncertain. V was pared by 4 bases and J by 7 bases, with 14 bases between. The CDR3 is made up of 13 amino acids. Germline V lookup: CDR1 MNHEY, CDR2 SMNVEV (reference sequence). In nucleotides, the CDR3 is TGTGCCAGCAGTTCTGGGCCTGAGCTTGAGCAGTACTTC. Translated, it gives CASSSGPELEQYF.

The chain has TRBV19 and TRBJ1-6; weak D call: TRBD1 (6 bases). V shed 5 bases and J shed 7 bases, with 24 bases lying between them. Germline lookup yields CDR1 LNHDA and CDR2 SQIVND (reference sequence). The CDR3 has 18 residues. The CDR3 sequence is CASSPHPTRGLENSPLHF. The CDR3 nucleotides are TGTGCCAGTAGTCCTCATCCCACCAGGGGCCTTGAGAATTCACCCCTCCACTTT.

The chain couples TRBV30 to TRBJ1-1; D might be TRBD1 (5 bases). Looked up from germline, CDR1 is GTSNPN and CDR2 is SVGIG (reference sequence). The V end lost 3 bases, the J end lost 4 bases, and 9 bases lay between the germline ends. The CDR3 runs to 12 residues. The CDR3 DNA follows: TGTGCCTGGAGCCGGGGGGGCACTGAAGCTTTCTTT. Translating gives CAWSRGGTEAFF.

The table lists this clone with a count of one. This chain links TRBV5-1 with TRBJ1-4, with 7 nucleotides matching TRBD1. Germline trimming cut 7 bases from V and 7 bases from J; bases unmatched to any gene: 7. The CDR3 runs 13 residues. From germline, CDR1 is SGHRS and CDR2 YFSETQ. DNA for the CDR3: TGCGCCAGCGCGCGAGACAGGGCTGAAAAACTGTTTTTT. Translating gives CASARDRAEKLFF.

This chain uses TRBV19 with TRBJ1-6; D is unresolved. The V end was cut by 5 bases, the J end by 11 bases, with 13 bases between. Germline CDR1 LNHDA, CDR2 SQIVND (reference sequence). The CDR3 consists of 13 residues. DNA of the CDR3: TGTGCCAGTAGTCCAGACCTGGGCCCACCCCTCCACTTT. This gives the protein CASSPDLGPPLHF.

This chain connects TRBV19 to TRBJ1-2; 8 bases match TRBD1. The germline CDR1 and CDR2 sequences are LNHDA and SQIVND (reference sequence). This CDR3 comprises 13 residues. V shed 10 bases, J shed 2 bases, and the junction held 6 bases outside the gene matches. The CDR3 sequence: CATRGQVNYGYTF. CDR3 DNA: TGTGCCACAAGGGGACAGGTGAACTATGGCTACACCTTC.

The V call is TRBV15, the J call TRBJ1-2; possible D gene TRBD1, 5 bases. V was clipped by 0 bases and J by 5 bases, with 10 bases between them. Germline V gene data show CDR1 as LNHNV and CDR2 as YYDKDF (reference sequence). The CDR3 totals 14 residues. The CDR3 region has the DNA TGTGCCACCAGCAGAGATCTGGCAGGGTATGGCTACACCTTC. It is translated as CATSRDLAGYGYTF.

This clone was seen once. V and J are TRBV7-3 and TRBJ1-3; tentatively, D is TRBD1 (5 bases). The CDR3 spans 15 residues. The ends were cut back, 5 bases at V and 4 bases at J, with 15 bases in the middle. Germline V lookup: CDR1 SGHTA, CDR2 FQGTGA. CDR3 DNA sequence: TGTGCCAGCAGCACCCTCGGGGGTCCGGGAAACACCATATATTTT. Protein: CASSTLGGPGNTIYF.

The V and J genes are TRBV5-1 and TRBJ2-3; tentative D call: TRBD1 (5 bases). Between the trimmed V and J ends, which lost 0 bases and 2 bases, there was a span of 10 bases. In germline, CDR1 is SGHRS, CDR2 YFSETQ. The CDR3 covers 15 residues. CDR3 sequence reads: CASSLGQSNTDTQYF. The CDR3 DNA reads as TGCGCCAGCAGCTTGGGACAGTCTAACACAGATACGCAGTATTTT.

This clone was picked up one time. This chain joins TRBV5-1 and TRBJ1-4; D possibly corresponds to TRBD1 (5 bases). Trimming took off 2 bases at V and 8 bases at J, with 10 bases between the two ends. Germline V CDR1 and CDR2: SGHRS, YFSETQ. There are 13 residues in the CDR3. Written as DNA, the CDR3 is TGCGCCAGCAGCTTTCAGGGCCCCGAAAAACTGTTTTTT. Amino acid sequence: CASSFQGPEKLFF.

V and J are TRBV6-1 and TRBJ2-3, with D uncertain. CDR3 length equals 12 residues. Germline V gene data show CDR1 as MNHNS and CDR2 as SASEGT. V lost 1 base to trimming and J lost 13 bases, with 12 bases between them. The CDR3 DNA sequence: TGTGCCAGCAGTGAAGAAGGTTTGCAGGAGTATTTT. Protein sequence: CASSEEGLQEYF.

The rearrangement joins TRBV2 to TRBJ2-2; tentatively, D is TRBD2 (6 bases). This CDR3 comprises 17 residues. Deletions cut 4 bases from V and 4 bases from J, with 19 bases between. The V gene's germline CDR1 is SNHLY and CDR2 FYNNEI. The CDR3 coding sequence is TGTGCCAGCAGTGCCCCCCCGGGACTTAGGGCCACCGGGGAGCTGTTTTTT. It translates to CASSAPPGLRATGELFF.

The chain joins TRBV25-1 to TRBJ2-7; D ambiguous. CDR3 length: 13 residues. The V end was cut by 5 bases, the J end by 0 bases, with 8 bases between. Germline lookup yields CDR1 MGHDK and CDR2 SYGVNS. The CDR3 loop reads CASSLGGSYEQYF. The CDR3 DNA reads TGTGCCAGCAGTTTAGGCGGCTCCTACGAGCAGTACTTC.

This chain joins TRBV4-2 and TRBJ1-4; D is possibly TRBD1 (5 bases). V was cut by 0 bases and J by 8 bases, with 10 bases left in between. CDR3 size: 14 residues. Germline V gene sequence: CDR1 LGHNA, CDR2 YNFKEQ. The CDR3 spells CASSQDRATEKLFF. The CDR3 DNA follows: TGTGCCAGCAGCCAAGACAGGGCTACAGAAAAACTGTTTTTT.

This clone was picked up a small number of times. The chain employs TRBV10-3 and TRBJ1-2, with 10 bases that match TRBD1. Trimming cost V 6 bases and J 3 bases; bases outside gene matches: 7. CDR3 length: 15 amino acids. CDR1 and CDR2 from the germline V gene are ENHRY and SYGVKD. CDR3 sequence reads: CAISSGTGDHYGYTF. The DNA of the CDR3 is TGTGCCATCAGCTCCGGGACAGGGGACCACTATGGCTACACCTTC.

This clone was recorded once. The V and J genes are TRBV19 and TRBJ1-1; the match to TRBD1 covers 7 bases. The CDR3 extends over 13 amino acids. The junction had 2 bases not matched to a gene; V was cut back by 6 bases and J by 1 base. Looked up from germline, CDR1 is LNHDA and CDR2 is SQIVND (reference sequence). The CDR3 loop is CASRGTENTEAFF. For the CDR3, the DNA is TGTGCCAGTAGGGGGACAGAGAACACTGAAGCTTTCTTT.